The clone carrying this TCR beta chain was counted at least ten times. Time point reported: newly diagnosed GD, antithyroid drugs for less than 3 months. Extracted PBMC RNA gave rise to the TCR library. These data belong to a study of regulatory T cells in long-lasting Graves disease. Library construction for TCR beta used iRepertoire HTBI primers and Arm-PCR of CDR3 regions. TCRdb re-called the multiplex PCR reads through MiXCR, storing one row per CDR3 protein. The table shows some 250,000 distinct CDR3 sequences, with roughly 18% occurring only once. Trimming left V 2 bases short and J 10 bases short, with 23 bases between. The CDR3 is 16 amino acids. Germline loops: CDR1 MNHEY, CDR2 SVGEGT. The same sample was also used in a study of T cells in Graves' hyperthyroidism and ophthalmopathy. That work contributes: The HTBI primer set was used in a first-round RT-PCR of the TCR CDR3.

Material: peripheral blood mononuclear cells (PBMCs), obtained at new diagnosis, from a patient treated with antithyroid drugs. This sequence joins TRBV6-2 or TRBV6-3 and TRBJ1-2; D remains ambiguous. The origin of this receptor is a young woman with Graves disease. The CDR3 region has the DNA TGTGCCAGCAGTTACCCTGACATGACACGCCGTCTTGACTACACCTTC. This sequence encodes CASSYPDMTRRLDYTF.